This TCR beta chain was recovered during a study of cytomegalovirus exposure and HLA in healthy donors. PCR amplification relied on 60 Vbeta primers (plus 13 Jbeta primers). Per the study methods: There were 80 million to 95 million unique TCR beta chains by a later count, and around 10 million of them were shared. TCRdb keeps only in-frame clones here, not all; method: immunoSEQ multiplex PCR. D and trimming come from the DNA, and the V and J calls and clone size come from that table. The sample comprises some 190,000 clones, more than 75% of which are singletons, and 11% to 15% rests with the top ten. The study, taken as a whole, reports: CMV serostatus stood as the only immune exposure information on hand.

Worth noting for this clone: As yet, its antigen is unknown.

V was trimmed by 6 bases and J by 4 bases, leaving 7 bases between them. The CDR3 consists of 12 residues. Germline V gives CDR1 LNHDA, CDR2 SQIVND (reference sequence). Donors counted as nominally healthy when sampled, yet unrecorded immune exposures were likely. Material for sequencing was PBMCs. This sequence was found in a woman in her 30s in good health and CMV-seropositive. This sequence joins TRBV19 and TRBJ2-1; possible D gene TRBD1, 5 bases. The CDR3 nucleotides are TGTGCCAGTAGGACAGAATACAATGAGCAGTTCTTC. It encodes CASRTEYNEQFF.